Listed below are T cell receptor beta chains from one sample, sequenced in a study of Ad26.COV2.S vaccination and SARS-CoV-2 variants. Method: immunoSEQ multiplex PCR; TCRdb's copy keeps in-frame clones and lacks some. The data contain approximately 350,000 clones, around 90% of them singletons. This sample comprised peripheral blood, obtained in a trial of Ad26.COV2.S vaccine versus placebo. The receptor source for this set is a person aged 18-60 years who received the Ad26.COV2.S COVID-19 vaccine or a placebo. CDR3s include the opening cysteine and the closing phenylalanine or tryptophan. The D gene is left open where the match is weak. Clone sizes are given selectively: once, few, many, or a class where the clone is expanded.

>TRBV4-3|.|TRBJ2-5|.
CASSQGSLVGQETQYF
TGCGCCAGCAGCCAAGGCAGTCTAGTAGGCCAAGAGACCCAGTACTTC
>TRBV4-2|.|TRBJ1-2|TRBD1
CASSHVGGWNYGYTF
TGTGCCAGCAGCCACGTAGGGGGCTGGAACTATGGCTACACCTTC
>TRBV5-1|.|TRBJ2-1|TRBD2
CASSLSGGAGNEQFF
TGCGCCAGCAGCTTGTCGGGGGGGGCTGGCAATGAGCAGTTCTTC
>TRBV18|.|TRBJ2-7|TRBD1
CASSPGTGGYYEQYF
TGTGCCAGCTCACCAGGGACAGGAGGCTACTACGAGCAGTACTTC
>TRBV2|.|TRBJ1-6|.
CASSLQARDSPLHF
TGTGCCAGCAGTCTACAGGCAAGGGATTCACCCCTCCACTTT
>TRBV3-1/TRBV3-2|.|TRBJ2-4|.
CASSQIALGGLAKNIQYF
TGTGCCAGCAGCCAGATCGCCCTTGGGGGTCTAGCCAAAAACATTCAGTACTTC
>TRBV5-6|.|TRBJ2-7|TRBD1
CASSLGHGTAYEQYF
TGTGCCAGCAGCTTAGGACACGGGACAGCCTACGAGCAGTACTTC
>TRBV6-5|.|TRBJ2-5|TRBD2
CASRPSGGGQETQYF
TGTGCCAGCAGACCTTCCGGCGGGGGGCAAGAGACCCAGTACTTC
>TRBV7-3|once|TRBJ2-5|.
CASSLLGRVRETQYF
TGTGCCAGCAGCTTACTCGGTAGGGTTCGAGAGACCCAGTACTTC
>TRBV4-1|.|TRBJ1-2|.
CASSQERSRNYGYTF
TGCGCCAGCAGCCAAGAGAGAAGCAGAAACTATGGCTACACCTTC
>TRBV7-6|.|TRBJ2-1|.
CASSLNSYNEQFF
TGTGCCAGCAGCTTAAACTCCTACAATGAGCAGTTCTTC
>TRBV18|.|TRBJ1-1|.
CASSPEGLANTEAFF
TGTGCCAGCTCACCGGAGGGACTGGCAAACACTGAAGCTTTCTTT
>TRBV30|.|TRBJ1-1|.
CAWSVGENTEAFF
TGTGCCTGGAGTGTAGGGGAGAACACTGAAGCTTTCTTT
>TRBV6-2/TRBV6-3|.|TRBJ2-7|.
CASSPPPGLPGGPSYEQYF
TGTGCCAGCAGTCCCCCCCCGGGACTACCCGGGGGCCCCTCCTACGAGCAGTACTTC
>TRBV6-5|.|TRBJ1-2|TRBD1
CASRPTGRYGYTF
TGTGCCAGCAGGCCGACAGGGAGATATGGCTACACCTTC
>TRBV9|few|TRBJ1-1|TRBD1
CASSAPWTGQLNTEAFF
TGTGCCAGCAGCGCTCCCTGGACAGGGCAATTGAACACTGAAGCTTTCTTT
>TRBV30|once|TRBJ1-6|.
CACSTQGLHNSPLHF
TGTGCCTGTTCTACCCAGGGGCTACATAATTCACCCCTCCACTTT
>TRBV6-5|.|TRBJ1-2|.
CASSFQGRNGYTF
TGTGCCAGCAGTTTCCAGGGGAGGAATGGCTACACCTTC
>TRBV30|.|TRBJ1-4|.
CAWMPGTNEKLFF
TGTGCCTGGATGCCGGGTACTAATGAAAAACTGTTTTTT
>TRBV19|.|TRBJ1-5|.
CASSMGRSPGQPQHF
TGTGCCAGTAGTATGGGCAGGTCCCCGGGTCAGCCCCAGCATTTT
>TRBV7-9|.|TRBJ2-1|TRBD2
CASSSSGGVNNEQFF
TGTGCCAGCAGCTCAAGCGGGGGGGTCAACAATGAGCAGTTCTTC
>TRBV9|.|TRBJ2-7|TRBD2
CASSVTSGNEQYF
TGTGCCAGCAGCGTAACTAGCGGGAACGAGCAGTACTTC
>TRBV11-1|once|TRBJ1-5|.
CASSLIRNQPQHF
TGTGCCAGCAGCTTAATCAGAAATCAGCCCCAGCATTTT
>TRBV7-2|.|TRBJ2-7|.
CASSLAVGKAYEQYF
TGTGCCAGCAGCTTAGCGGTAGGGAAGGCCTACGAGCAGTACTTC
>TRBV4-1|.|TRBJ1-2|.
CASSQGTYYGYTF
TGCGCCAGCAGCCAGGGGACCTATTATGGCTACACCTTC
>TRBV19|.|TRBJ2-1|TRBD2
CASSSGTSGVNNEQFF
TGTGCCAGTAGTTCCGGGACTAGCGGGGTCAACAATGAGCAGTTCTTC
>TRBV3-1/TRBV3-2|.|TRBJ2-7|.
CASSQPGAPPYEQYF
TGTGCCAGCAGCCAACCGGGGGCTCCCCCCTACGAGCAGTACTTC
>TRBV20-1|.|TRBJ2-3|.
CSVGADTQYF
TGCAGTGTTGGAGCAGATACGCAGTATTTT
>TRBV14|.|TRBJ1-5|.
CASSAWGGQPQHF
TGTGCCAGCAGCGCTTGGGGAGGCCAGCCCCAGCATTTT
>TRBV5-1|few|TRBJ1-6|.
CASSLWGGSYNSPLHF
TGCGCCAGCAGCTTGTGGGGTGGCTCCTATAATTCACCCCTCCACTTT
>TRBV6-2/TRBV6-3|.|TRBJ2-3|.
CASSYSWRGSDTQYF
TGTGCCAGCAGTTACTCTTGGCGGGGCAGTGATACGCAGTATTTT
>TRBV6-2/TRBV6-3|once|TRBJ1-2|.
CASSNEGGYTF
TGTGCCAGCAGTAACGAAGGGGGCTACACCTTC
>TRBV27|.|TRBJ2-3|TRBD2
CASSLKRGSTDTQYF
TGTGCCAGCAGTTTGAAGCGGGGGAGCACAGATACGCAGTATTTT
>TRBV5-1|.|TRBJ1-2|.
CASSTAGAHLYGYTF
TGCGCCAGCAGTACCGCAGGGGCTCATCTCTATGGCTACACCTTC
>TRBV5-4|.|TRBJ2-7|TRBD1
CASTLDRGLSYEQYF
TGTGCCAGCACCTTGGACAGGGGATTGTCCTACGAGCAGTACTTC
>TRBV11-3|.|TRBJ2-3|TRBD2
CASSLGLAEDTQYF
TGTGCCAGCAGCTTGGGACTAGCAGAGGATACGCAGTATTTT
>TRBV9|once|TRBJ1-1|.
CASSGEAPPSFF
TGTGCCAGCAGCGGAGAGGCCCCCCCGTCTTTCTTT
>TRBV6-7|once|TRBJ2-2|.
CASSYNRTSGTGELFF
TGTGCCAGCAGTTACAATAGGACATCGGGCACCGGGGAGCTGTTTTTT
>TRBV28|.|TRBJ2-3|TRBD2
CASSSPAGDTDTQYF
TGTGCCAGCAGTTCCCCAGCGGGGGATACAGATACGCAGTATTTT